Reported below is one T cell receptor (beta chain). This CDR3 region has 12 residues. The germline V gene has CDR1 ENHRY and CDR2 SYGVKD. V was shortened by 10 bases and J by 1 base, with 10 bases between the two germline ends. Original processing notes: Amplifying reference gene primers gave estimates of nucleated cell counts. Clones were read by immunoSEQ multiplex PCR, and TCRdb kept only the in-frame ones, dropping some. That table supplies the V and J calls and clone size; D and trimming were determined from the DNA. The sample yields about half a million clones, around nine tenths seen once. The sample is drawn from a study of blood T cell repertoires in COVID-19. Overall study: In each case, the material was cDNA or gDNA derived from T cells, B-cell-depleted T cells, or PBMCs.

The rearrangement uses TRBV10-3 and TRBJ2-5; D gene unclear. This clonotype was sampled from an older woman who had recovered from COVID-19. Sequencing was done on a sample of PBMCs or T cells enriched from blood (not recorded which). CDR3 protein: CATLDAQETQYF. DNA of the CDR3: TGTGCCACTCTAGACGCCCAAGAGACCCAGTACTTC.